The 29 T cell receptor beta chains reported below all come from one sample, sequenced in a study of molecular identifiers for immune sequencing clone quantification. TCRdb re-called the PCR reads through MiXCR, storing one row per CDR3 protein. This sample has 490,000 or so distinct CDR3 sequences, with roughly 23% found just once. Sequenced sample: naive CD8+ T cells from blood, with Jurkat cell RNA spiked in. The subset was: FACS-sorted CD8+CD4-CCR7+CD45RA+ naive T cells. These receptors were collected from a human donor in good health. Some libraries in this study had Jurkat cell RNA spiked in.

For this clonotype: Just one base apart from a much larger clone, this may be a read error. The V gene is TRBV6-5, the J gene TRBJ2-1; 7 bases map to TRBD2. Germline values: CDR1 MNHEY, CDR2 SVGAGI. After removal of 3 bases from V and 6 bases from J, the junction contained 8 bases not matched to a gene. The CDR3 runs 15 residues. The CDR3: CASSYGLGTFNEQFF. CDR3 in DNA: TGTGCCAGCAGTTATGGACTAGGGACCTTCAATGAGCAGTTCTTC.

This chain joins TRBV6-1 and TRBJ2-7; 10 nucleotides match TRBD2. The germline V gene has CDR1 MNHNS and CDR2 SASEGT. Trimming cost V 4 bases and J 2 bases; bases outside gene matches: 5. CDR3 length: 15 residues. In nucleotides, the CDR3 is TGTGCCAGCAGTGGCCTAGCGGGAGTGACCTACGAGCAGTACTTC. Its translation is CASSGLAGVTYEQYF.

As for this clonotype: This may be a read error, as it is one base from a much larger clone. The V call is TRBV5-4, the J call TRBJ1-1; 8 positions agree with TRBD1. Germline lookup yields CDR1 SGHNT and CDR2 YYREEE (reference sequence). With 5 bases clipped from V and 4 bases from J, the junction kept 7 bases outside the gene matches. The CDR3 runs to 14 residues. The CDR3 loop is CASRQGAGGTEAFF. CDR3 nucleotides: TGTGCCAGCAGGCAGGGGGCTGGGGGCACTGAAGCTTTCTTT. The full variable domain, in which reference TRBV5-4 and TRBJ1-1 provide the parts outside the CDR3, is ETGVTQSPTHLIKTRGQQVTLRCSSQSGHNTVSWYQQALGQGPQFIFQYYREEENGRGNFPPRFSGLQFPNYSSELNVNALELDDSALYLCASRQGAGGTEAFFGQGTRLTVV.

The J gene is TRBJ2-7, the V gene TRBV5-6, with 8 positions matching TRBD2. Looked up from germline, CDR1 is SGHDT and CDR2 is YYEEEE. V dropped 0 bases and J dropped 1; count of bases not matched to a gene: 6. The CDR3 covers 16 residues. The CDR3 region has the DNA TGTGCCAGCAGCTTGGCTCGACTAGCGTGGTCCTACGAGCAGTACTTC. It yields the protein CASSLARLAWSYEQYF. Looking up the rest from reference TRBV5-6 and TRBJ2-7 gives the full variable domain: DAGVTQSPTHLIKTRGQQVTLRCSPKSGHDTVSWYQQALGQGPQFIFQYYEEEERQRGNFPDRFSGHQFPNYSSELNVNALLLGDSALYLCASSLARLAWSYEQYFGPGTRLTVT.

This clonotype has more than one count but fewer than ten. J is TRBJ1-5 and V is TRBV11-2; TRBD1 is a possible D gene (5 bases). The V end was cut by 6 bases, the J end by 3 bases, with 9 bases between. The germline V gene encodes CDR1 SGHAT and CDR2 FQNNGV. CDR3 size: 13 residues. The CDR3 protein is CASSLGHNQPQHF. The DNA of the CDR3 is TGTGCCAGCAGTCTTGGACACAATCAGCCCCAGCATTTT.

This clonotype was seen a few times. The rearrangement joins TRBV27 to TRBJ2-7; weak D call: TRBD1 (6 bases). The CDR3 spans 15 residues. Trimming removed 4 bases at V and 1 base at J, with 14 bases between. The germline V gene encodes CDR1 MNHEY and CDR2 SMNVEV (reference sequence). The CDR3 DNA reads TGTGCCAGCAGTTCCTTCCTGACAGGTTCCTACGAGCAGTACTTC. It is translated as CASSSFLTGSYEQYF.

This clonotype was counted many times. The chain has TRBV5-4 and TRBJ2-5, with unresolved D. The length of the CDR3 is 14 residues. V was trimmed by 0 bases and J by 3 bases, leaving 9 bases between them. The germline V gene has CDR1 SGHNT and CDR2 YYREEE (reference sequence). The DNA for the CDR3 is TGTGCCAGCAGCTTGGCCGTTGGGGAAGAGACCCAGTACTTC. Residues: CASSLAVGEETQYF.

Only a few counts were recorded for this clonotype. The chain combines TRBV5-4 with TRBJ2-3; 7 nucleotides line up with TRBD2. The V gene's germline CDR1 is SGHNT and CDR2 YYREEE (reference sequence). The V gene end was trimmed by 8 bases and the J gene end by 2 bases; junction bases not matched to a gene: 20. CDR3 size: 18 residues. CDR3 bases: TGTGCCAGGACCTTTTCCCCAATGGAGCTAGCGGTCACAGATACGCAGTATTTT. Protein sequence: CARTFSPMELAVTDTQYF.

As regards this clonotype: A single base separates this from a much larger clone, so it may be a read error. The chain combines TRBV4-1 with TRBJ2-5; D is unresolved. V was pared by 0 bases and J by 2 bases, with 10 bases between. There are 15 residues in the CDR3. Germline loops: CDR1 MGHRA, CDR2 YSYEKL. In DNA, the CDR3 is TGCGCCAGCAGCCAAGATTGGGCAGGACAAGAGACCCAGTACTTC. Protein product: CASSQDWAGQETQYF.

Concerning this clonotype itself: Given a much more abundant clone one base away, this may be a read error. V is TRBV4-1 and J is TRBJ2-1, with D hard to call. Germline V gene sequence: CDR1 MGHRA, CDR2 YSYEKL. There are 16 residues in the CDR3. CDR3 sequence reads: CASSQEPGDSHNEQFF. The CDR3 region has the DNA TGCGCCAGCAGCCAAGAGCCAGGAGACTCCCACAATGAGCAGTTCTTC.

On this clonotype itself: A much larger clonotype is one base distant, so this may be a read error. V is TRBV4-1 and J is TRBJ2-3; tentative D call: TRBD2 (7 bases). There are 16 residues in the CDR3. Germline CDR1 MGHRA, CDR2 YSYEKL. CDR3 residues: CASSPTAGAHTDTRYF. CDR3 DNA sequence: TGCGCCAGCAGCCCCACGGCGGGGGCCCACACAGATACGCGGTATTTT.

This clonotype was observed a handful of times. The chain employs TRBV4-1 and TRBJ2-7; TRBD1 agrees at 8 bases. CDR3 length: 14 residues. The V gene end was trimmed by 1 base and the J gene end by 6 bases; junction bases not matched to a gene: 5. Germline lookup yields CDR1 MGHRA and CDR2 YSYEKL. CDR3 region: CASSQGTGSSEQYF. The CDR3 DNA reads as TGCGCCAGCAGCCAAGGGACAGGGAGTTCCGAGCAGTACTTC.

In its sample, this clonotype was seen a few times. The genes are TRBV27 and TRBJ1-5, with 8 bases that match TRBD1. The CDR3 covers 17 residues. V gave up 4 bases and J gave up 2 bases; unmatched junction bases: 10. CDR1 is MNHEY and CDR2 is SMNVEV in the germline V gene (reference sequence). The CDR3 nucleotides are TGTGCCAGCAGTTACCGCGGGACAGGATACGGCAATCAGCCCCAGCATTTT. Protein: CASSYRGTGYGNQPQHF.

Regarding this clonotype: This could be a read error, since a much larger clone is one nucleotide away. The V call is TRBV6-2 or TRBV6-3, the J call TRBJ2-3; D is undetermined. In germline, CDR1 is MNHEY, CDR2 SVGEGT. The CDR3 consists of 15 residues. V was pared by 6 bases and J by 3 bases, with 16 bases between. In DNA, the CDR3 is TGTGCCAGCAGCCCTACTGGCGCCCCGACAGATACGCAGTATTTT. This gives the protein CASSPTGAPTDTQYF.

This clonotype occurred a few times. J is TRBJ1-1 and V is TRBV4-3; D is unresolved. This CDR3 has 19 residues. Germline V lookup: CDR1 LGHNA, CDR2 YSLEER. The ends were cut back, 0 bases at V and 6 bases at J, with 26 bases in the middle. The CDR3 sequence: CASSQDLGIPLGEPSEAFF. In DNA, the CDR3 is TGCGCCAGCAGCCAAGATTTAGGCATTCCTCTCGGGGAACCATCTGAAGCTTTCTTT.

Many counts were recorded for this clonotype. The chain is built from TRBV28 and TRBJ2-3; tentatively, D is TRBD2 (6 bases). V lost 6 bases to trimming and J lost 3 bases, with 16 bases between them. Germline assignment: CDR1 MDHEN and CDR2 SYDVKM. The CDR3 spans 15 residues. The chain's CDR3 is CASSPGVMRTDTQYF. DNA of the CDR3: TGTGCCAGCAGCCCGGGGGTTATGAGGACAGATACGCAGTATTTT.

This chain uses TRBV10-2 with TRBJ2-5, with D perhaps matching TRBD2 (5 bases). Trimming shortened V by 10 bases and J by 0 bases, and 12 bases separated the two germline ends. The germline V gene has CDR1 WSHSY and CDR2 SAAADI. The CDR3 totals 13 residues. CDR3: CATTGVYQETQYF. The CDR3 DNA sequence: TGCGCCACCACCGGGGTGTACCAAGAGACCCAGTACTTC.

The CDR3 coding sequence is TGTGCCAGCAGCGTAGTTGGCAGCACCGGGGAGCTGTTTTTT. Its protein product is CASSVVGSTGELFF. The J gene is TRBJ2-2, the V gene TRBV9; D is unclear. The CDR3 is 14 residues long. Trimming pared 0 bases from V and 4 bases from J, leaving 7 bases between. From germline, CDR1 is SGDLS and CDR2 YYNGEE. Drawing the rest from reference TRBV9 and TRBJ2-2, the complete variable domain is DSGVTQTPKHLITATGQRVTLRCSPRSGDLSVYWYQQSLDQGLQFLIQYYNGEERAKGNILERFSAQQFPDLHSELNLSSLELGDSALYFCASSVVGSTGELFFGEGSRLTVL.

The chain couples TRBV19 to TRBJ1-1, with D possibly TRBD1 on 6 matching bases. V was cut by 6 bases and J by 3 bases, with 14 bases left in between. This CDR3 is built from 14 residues. Looked up from germline, CDR1 is LNHDA and CDR2 is SQIVND (reference sequence). The CDR3 DNA reads TGTGCCAGTAGAGCGGAGGGGGTGGACACTGAAGCTTTCTTT. It is translated as CASRAEGVDTEAFF.

Ten or more counts support this clonotype. The V call is TRBV5-4, the J call TRBJ2-5; D may be TRBD1 or TRBD2 (5 bases each). The CDR3 sequence is 14 residues long. V gave up 4 bases and J gave up 5 bases, with 15 bases separating them. Germline V gene lookup returns CDR1 SGHNT and CDR2 YYREEE (reference sequence). CDR3 amino acids: CASSTTWGRETQYF. In nucleotides, the CDR3 is TGTGCCAGCAGCACCACATGGGGACGGGAGACCCAGTACTTC.

CDR3 sequence (DNA): TGTGCCAGCAGAGGTGGGGGTGGAAGCAATGAGCAGTTCTTC. Residues: CASRGGGGSNEQFF. The chain recombines TRBV28 with TRBJ2-1; D may match TRBD1 or TRBD2 (5 bases each). Per germline, CDR1 MDHEN and CDR2 SYDVKM. The CDR3 is made up of 14 amino acids. Trimming removed 6 bases from V and 6 bases from J, with 15 bases in between.

A note on this clonotype: A much bigger clone sits one base away, suggesting this may be a read error. This chain uses TRBV4-3 with TRBJ2-7, with D possibly being TRBD1 or TRBD2 (5 bases each). Germline values: CDR1 LGHNA, CDR2 YSLEER. With 4 bases removed from V and 2 bases from J, the gap between germline ends came to 12 bases. The CDR3 contains 14 residues. The CDR3 bases are TGCGCCAGCAGCCCCGGGAAGGGGCCCTACGAGCAGTACTTC. It yields the protein CASSPGKGPYEQYF.

On this clonotype: One base away lies a much larger clone, so this may be a sequencing read error. V is TRBV4-1 and J is TRBJ1-2; no firm D call. This CDR3 spans 14 amino acids. Germline V lookup: CDR1 MGHRA, CDR2 YSYEKL. CDR3 sequence: CASSQVPAPYGHTF. CDR3 DNA: TGCGCCAGCAGCCAAGTTCCAGCTCCCTATGGCCACACCTTC.

This clonotype has just a few counts. The chain links TRBV6-5 to TRBJ2-3; D remains ambiguous. The V gene lost 4 bases and the J gene lost 0 bases, with 11 bases spanning the gap. The CDR3 runs to 15 residues. Germline values: CDR1 MNHEY, CDR2 SVGAGI. The CDR3 DNA reads TGTGCCAGCAGTTTTCAGAGCTCTAGCACAGATACGCAGTATTTT. Its translation is CASSFQSSSTDTQYF.

V and J are TRBV4-3 and TRBJ2-7, with 10 bases lining up with TRBD2. CDR3 length equals 18 residues. After removal of 0 bases from V and 0 bases from J, the junction contained 8 bases not matched to a gene. CDR1 is LGHNA and CDR2 is YSLEER in the germline V gene. The CDR3 bases are TGCGCCAGCAGCCAAGATATACTAGCGGGAACGGGCTCCTACGAGCAGTACTTC. Amino acids: CASSQDILAGTGSYEQYF.

This clonotype was seen ten or more times. The chain has TRBV6-5 and TRBJ1-1; 7 positions match TRBD1. Losses at the gene ends were 5 bases for V and 3 bases for J; bases not matched to a gene: 3. Germline V gene sequence: CDR1 MNHEY, CDR2 SVGAGI. The CDR3 loop spans 13 amino acids. The CDR3: CASSDRVDTEAFF. Written as DNA, the CDR3 is TGTGCCAGCAGTGACAGGGTAGACACTGAAGCTTTCTTT.

This clonotype has only a few counts. The J gene is TRBJ2-6, the V gene TRBV12-3 or TRBV12-4; the D gene is possibly TRBD1 (7 bases). The CDR3 has 17 amino acids. V was clipped by 6 bases and J by 1 base, with 16 bases between them. CDR3 in amino acids: CASSRGVQLSGANVLTF. The CDR3 DNA reads TGTGCCAGCAGCAGGGGGGTACAGCTTTCTGGGGCCAACGTCCTGACTTTC.

This clonotype was found a few times. This chain connects TRBV20-1 to TRBJ1-1, with 7 bases identical to TRBD1. Per germline, CDR1 DFQATT and CDR2 SNEGSKA (reference sequence). Trimming at V came to 2 bases and at J to 2 bases, leaving 8 bases not matched to a gene. The CDR3 is made up of 15 amino acids. The CDR3 sequence is CSARPTGAENTEAFF. The DNA of the CDR3 is TGCAGTGCTAGACCCACAGGGGCGGAAAACACTGAAGCTTTCTTT.

This clonotype came up a few times. The rearrangement uses TRBV2 and TRBJ2-7; 9 bases line up with TRBD2. Germline CDR1 reads SNHLY; CDR2 reads FYNNEI. The CDR3 runs to 15 residues. V was pared by 6 bases and J by 3 bases, with 9 bases of the junction left unmatched. The CDR3 DNA reads TGTGCCAGCAGAGCGGGACTAGCAGATTACTACGAGCAGTACTTC. Encoded protein: CASRAGLADYYEQYF. The full variable domain, in which reference TRBV2 and TRBJ2-7 provide the parts outside the CDR3, is EPEVTQTPSHQVTQMGQEVILRCVPISNHLYFYWYRQILGQKVEFLVSFYNNEISEKSEIFDDQFSVERPDGSNFTLKIRSTKLEDSAMYFCASRAGLADYYEQYFGPGTRLTVT.